The rows below give T cell receptor beta chains drawn from one sample of a study of blood T cell repertoires in COVID-19. Generated by immunoSEQ multiplex PCR, the TCRdb table keeps only in-frame clones and is missing some. The repertoire consists of around 280,000 clones, with 85% to 90% occurring once and the leading ten covering about 10%. Material: peripheral blood. All receptors derive from a woman between 25 and 40 years old with COVID-19, enrolled during active disease. The CDR3 runs from the conserved cysteine through the conserved F or W. Each record gives: CDR3 protein, CDR3 DNA, V gene, clone size, D gene, J gene. The D gene is left open where the match is weak. Size is stated for part of the rows, as once, few or many counts, or as a class when the clone is expanded.

CDR3: CASREWLQETQYF
DNA: TGTGCCAGCCGGGAGTGGCTCCAAGAGACCCAGTACTTC
V: TRBV6-5
size: -
D: -
J: TRBJ2-5

CDR3: CASSVAASLLYEQFF
DNA: TGTGCCAGCAGCGTAGCCGCTAGCCTCCTCTATGAGCAGTTCTTC
V: TRBV9
size: -
D: -
J: TRBJ2-1

CDR3: CASSRFRSGGGGQYF
DNA: TGTGCCAGCAGTCGCTTTCGGTCCGGGGGAGGGGGCCAGTACTTC
V: TRBV6-5
size: -
D: -
J: TRBJ2-5

CDR3: CASSLIGGYEQFF
DNA: TGTGCCAGCAGTTTAATCGGGGGGTATGAGCAGTTCTTC
V: TRBV12-3/TRBV12-4
size: once
D: TRBD2
J: TRBJ2-1

CDR3: CACSEDLLAGLTKNIQYF
DNA: TGTGCCTGCAGTGAGGACCTCCTAGCGGGCCTAACCAAAAACATTCAGTACTTC
V: TRBV6-1
size: -
D: TRBD2
J: TRBJ2-4

CDR3: CATSDFGRTSTDTQYF
DNA: TGTGCCACCAGTGATTTTGGACGGACAAGCACAGATACGCAGTATTTT
V: TRBV24-1
size: -
D: -
J: TRBJ2-3

CDR3: CASSSTDRVETQYF
DNA: TGTGCCAGCAGTTCTACCGACAGGGTAGAGACCCAGTACTTC
V: TRBV28
size: few
D: TRBD1
J: TRBJ2-5

CDR3: CASSQDMRVSTEAFF
DNA: TGCGCCAGCAGCCAAGATATGAGGGTAAGCACTGAAGCTTTCTTT
V: TRBV4-1
size: few
D: -
J: TRBJ1-1

CDR3: CASRLRGQGFFYTF
DNA: TGTGCCAGCAGACTAAGGGGACAGGGATTTTTCTACACCTTC
V: TRBV2
size: -
D: TRBD1
J: TRBJ1-2

CDR3: CASSFRPDSQANSPLHF
DNA: TGTGCCAGCAGCTTTCGGCCGGACAGCCAGGCGAATTCACCCCTCCACTTT
V: TRBV5-4
size: -
D: -
J: TRBJ1-6

CDR3: CATGDRVGQETQYF
DNA: TGTGCCACCGGAGACAGGGTGGGGCAAGAGACCCAGTACTTC
V: TRBV5-4
size: -
D: TRBD1
J: TRBJ2-5

CDR3: CASQPSGGSYNEQFF
DNA: TGTGCCAGCCAACCCAGCGGTGGCTCCTACAATGAGCAGTTCTTC
V: TRBV28
size: -
D: -
J: TRBJ2-1

CDR3: CASSQATGGSSEKLFF
DNA: TGTGCCAGCAGCCAGGCGACAGGGGGCTCAAGTGAAAAACTGTTTTTT
V: TRBV3-1/TRBV3-2
size: -
D: TRBD1
J: TRBJ1-4

CDR3: CASSLSGTSGSRGELFF
DNA: TGTGCCAGCAGCTTAAGTGGGACTAGCGGGAGTAGAGGGGAGCTGTTTTTT
V: TRBV7-3
size: -
D: TRBD2
J: TRBJ2-2

CDR3: CASSLKPGSDEQYF
DNA: TGTGCCAGCAGCTTAAAACCCGGGAGCGACGAGCAGTACTTC
V: TRBV7-3
size: -
D: -
J: TRBJ2-7

CDR3: CASSHMTSSSEQYF
DNA: TGCGCCAGCAGCCATATGACTAGCAGTTCCGAGCAGTACTTC
V: TRBV4-1
size: few
D: TRBD2
J: TRBJ2-7

CDR3: CASSPGLAGGPSYNEQFF
DNA: TGTGCCAGCAGCCCGGGACTAGCGGGAGGGCCCTCCTACAATGAGCAGTTCTTC
V: TRBV4-2
size: -
D: TRBD2
J: TRBJ2-1

CDR3: CASSKEDGGGDTEAFF
DNA: TGTGCCAGCAGCAAAGAAGACGGGGGAGGGGACACTGAAGCTTTCTTT
V: TRBV21-1
size: -
D: -
J: TRBJ1-1

CDR3: CASSFATTYGYTF
DNA: TGTGCCAGCAGTTTCGCGACAACATATGGCTACACCTTC
V: TRBV6-5
size: -
D: -
J: TRBJ1-2

CDR3: CASSLWGEVRTGELFF
DNA: TGCGCCAGCAGCTTGTGGGGGGAAGTGCGGACCGGGGAGCTGTTTTTT
V: TRBV5-1
size: -
D: -
J: TRBJ2-2

CDR3: CASSLALGSYEQYF
DNA: TGTGCCAGCAGTCTTGCCCTAGGTTCCTACGAGCAGTACTTC
V: TRBV27
size: -
D: -
J: TRBJ2-7

CDR3: CASSPNSGANVLTF
DNA: TGTGCCAGCAGTCCAAACTCTGGGGCCAACGTCCTGACTTTC
V: TRBV6-5
size: -
D: -
J: TRBJ2-6

CDR3: CASSAALDGYTF
DNA: TGTGCCAGCAGCGCAGCCCTAGATGGCTACACCTTC
V: TRBV7-9
size: -
D: -
J: TRBJ1-2

CDR3: CATTGIARMNTEAFF
DNA: TGTGCCACGACAGGGATTGCGAGGATGAACACTGAAGCTTTCTTT
V: TRBV10-3
size: -
D: TRBD1
J: TRBJ1-1

CDR3: CAIQSREVSGANVLTF
DNA: TGTGCCATACAATCCAGGGAGGTCTCTGGGGCCAACGTCCTGACTTTC
V: TRBV10-3
size: -
D: -
J: TRBJ2-6